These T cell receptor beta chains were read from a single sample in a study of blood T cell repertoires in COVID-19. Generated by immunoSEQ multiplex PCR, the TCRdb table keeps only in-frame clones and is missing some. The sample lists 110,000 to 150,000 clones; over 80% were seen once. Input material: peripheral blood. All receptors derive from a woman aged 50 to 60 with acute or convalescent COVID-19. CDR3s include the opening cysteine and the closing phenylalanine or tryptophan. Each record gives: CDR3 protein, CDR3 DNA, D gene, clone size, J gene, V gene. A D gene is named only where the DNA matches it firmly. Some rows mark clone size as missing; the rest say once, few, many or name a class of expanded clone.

CDR3: CASSQGQGAYEQYF
DNA: TGCGCCAGCAGTCAGGGACAGGGGGCTTACGAGCAGTACTTC
D: TRBD1
size: -
J: TRBJ2-7
V: TRBV5-1

CDR3: CASSLQTDTQYF
DNA: TGTGCCAGCAGCTTACAGACAGATACGCAGTATTTT
D: -
size: -
J: TRBJ2-3
V: TRBV11-2

CDR3: CASSLNREETQYF
DNA: TGTGCCAGCAGCTTAAACAGGGAAGAGACCCAGTACTTC
D: -
size: -
J: TRBJ2-5
V: TRBV11-1

CDR3: CASSYSPATNEKLFF
DNA: TGTGCCAGCAGTTACTCACCAGCAACTAATGAAAAACTGTTTTTT
D: -
size: -
J: TRBJ1-4
V: TRBV6-5

CDR3: CASSLVSRNTGELFF
DNA: TGTGCCAGCAGCTTAGTGTCTAGGAACACCGGGGAGCTGTTTTTT
D: -
size: -
J: TRBJ2-2
V: TRBV7-9

CDR3: CASSPTGTGAGTEAFF
DNA: TGTGCCAGCAGCCCAACCGGGACAGGGGCAGGGACTGAAGCTTTCTTT
D: TRBD1
size: -
J: TRBJ1-1
V: TRBV3-1/TRBV3-2

CDR3: CASRKRQNNSPLHF
DNA: TGTGCCAGCAGAAAGAGACAAAATAATTCACCCCTCCACTTT
D: -
size: -
J: TRBJ1-6
V: TRBV28

CDR3: CASSIQGAYEQYF
DNA: TGTGCCAGCAGCATACAGGGAGCCTACGAGCAGTACTTC
D: -
size: -
J: TRBJ2-7
V: TRBV11-2

CDR3: CASSAGDRRGTEAFF
DNA: TGCGCCAGCAGCGCTGGCGATCGGAGGGGCACTGAAGCTTTCTTT
D: -
size: -
J: TRBJ1-1
V: TRBV5-1

CDR3: CASSRTGVGTEAFF
DNA: TGTGCCAGCAGCCGGACAGGGGTAGGCACTGAAGCTTTCTTT
D: TRBD1
size: -
J: TRBJ1-1
V: TRBV2

CDR3: CASSIGLRTGDTGELFF
DNA: TGTGCCAGTAGTATAGGTTTAAGAACGGGAGACACCGGGGAGCTGTTTTTT
D: -
size: -
J: TRBJ2-2
V: TRBV19

CDR3: CASSPTGIMNTEAFF
DNA: TGTGCCAGCAGCCCAACAGGGATCATGAACACTGAAGCTTTCTTT
D: -
size: -
J: TRBJ1-1
V: TRBV7-6

CDR3: CASSYSNQVAEAFF
DNA: TGTGCCAGCAGTTACTCGAATCAGGTTGCTGAAGCTTTCTTT
D: -
size: -
J: TRBJ1-1
V: TRBV6-6

CDR3: CASSYSGRGLNEKLFF
DNA: TGTGCCAGCAGTTACTCGGGGAGAGGGCTTAATGAAAAACTGTTTTTT
D: -
size: -
J: TRBJ1-4
V: TRBV6-5

CDR3: CSATLSRPYF
DNA: TGCAGTGCTACCTTATCCCGTCCGTATTTT
D: -
size: -
J: TRBJ2-3
V: TRBV20-1

CDR3: CSARLQGRDTEAFF
DNA: TGCAGCGCAAGACTACAGGGTAGGGACACTGAAGCTTTCTTT
D: -
size: once
J: TRBJ1-1
V: TRBV29-1

CDR3: CASSLQKPGELFF
DNA: TGTGCCAGCAGCCTACAGAAGCCCGGGGAGCTGTTTTTT
D: -
size: -
J: TRBJ2-2
V: TRBV27

CDR3: CATSRVAGRPYEQYF
DNA: TGTGCCACCAGCAGAGTTGCGGGGCGGCCCTACGAGCAGTACTTC
D: -
size: -
J: TRBJ2-7
V: TRBV15

CDR3: CASSSTGSKAYEQYF
DNA: TGCGCCAGCAGTTCCACAGGGTCGAAAGCATACGAGCAGTACTTC
D: -
size: -
J: TRBJ2-7
V: TRBV10-1

CDR3: CASSLGQGHTDTQYF
DNA: TGCGCCAGCAGCTTAGGACAGGGGCACACAGATACGCAGTATTTT
D: TRBD1
size: -
J: TRBJ2-3
V: TRBV5-1

CDR3: CASNTGLWRNTIYF
DNA: TGTGCCAGCAATACGGGACTGTGGAGGAACACCATATATTTT
D: -
size: -
J: TRBJ1-3
V: TRBV28

CDR3: CASSLPSRADLAKNIQYF
DNA: TGTGCCAGCAGCTTACCCTCCCGCGCAGACTTAGCCAAAAACATTCAGTACTTC
D: -
size: -
J: TRBJ2-4
V: TRBV7-9

CDR3: CASSRWPGRGEKLFF
DNA: TGTGCCAGCAGTCGGTGGCCGGGGAGAGGGGAAAAACTGTTTTTT
D: -
size: -
J: TRBJ1-4
V: TRBV5-8

CDR3: CASSLVRGQGNEKLFF
DNA: TGTGCCAGCAGCTTGGTCAGGGGGCAGGGTAATGAAAAACTGTTTTTT
D: TRBD1
size: -
J: TRBJ1-4
V: TRBV7-9

CDR3: CSGIAGVGQFF
DNA: TGCAGCGGAATAGCGGGAGTCGGGCAGTTCTTC
D: TRBD2
size: -
J: TRBJ2-1
V: TRBV29-1

CDR3: CASSLAGTGENQPQHF
DNA: TGTGCCAGCAGCTTAGCGGGGACAGGGGAAAATCAGCCCCAGCATTTT
D: TRBD1
size: -
J: TRBJ1-5
V: TRBV7-9

CDR3: CASSQSTPNRETVKETQYF
DNA: TGTGCCAGCAGCCAGAGCACCCCCAACCGTGAGACAGTAAAAGAGACCCAGTACTTC
D: -
size: -
J: TRBJ2-5
V: TRBV3-1/TRBV3-2

CDR3: CAGSRTGDTEAFF
DNA: TGTGCCGGAAGTCGGACAGGGGACACTGAAGCTTTCTTT
D: TRBD1
size: -
J: TRBJ1-1
V: TRBV12-3/TRBV12-4

CDR3: CASSTSGAAGEKLFF
DNA: TGTGCCAGCAGCACCTCCGGGGCCGCGGGAGAAAAACTGTTTTTT
D: -
size: -
J: TRBJ1-4
V: TRBV9

CDR3: CASSLTGSLNTEAFF
DNA: TGCGCCAGCAGCTTGACAGGGTCCCTGAACACTGAAGCTTTCTTT
D: -
size: once
J: TRBJ1-1
V: TRBV5-1

CDR3: CASSLTGQVNTEAFF
DNA: TGTGCCAGCAGCTTAACGGGGCAGGTGAACACTGAAGCTTTCTTT
D: -
size: -
J: TRBJ1-1
V: TRBV7-3

CDR3: CASSTTGWNSPLHF
DNA: TGTGCCAGCAGTACCACAGGGTGGAATTCACCCCTCCACTTT
D: -
size: -
J: TRBJ1-6
V: TRBV11-2

CDR3: CASAGQMNTEAFF
DNA: TGTGCCAGCGCGGGACAGATGAACACTGAAGCTTTCTTT
D: TRBD1
size: once
J: TRBJ1-1
V: TRBV12-3/TRBV12-4

CDR3: CASSWGQAGAGELFF
DNA: TGCGCCAGCAGTTGGGGACAGGCGGGAGCCGGGGAGCTGTTTTTT
D: -
size: -
J: TRBJ2-2
V: TRBV10-2

CDR3: CASSGTSGLGADTQYF
DNA: TGTGCCAGCAGTGGGACTAGCGGGTTGGGGGCAGATACGCAGTATTTT
D: TRBD2
size: -
J: TRBJ2-3
V: TRBV6-1

CDR3: CASSLATTEAFF
DNA: TGCGCCAGCAGCTTGGCCACCACTGAAGCTTTCTTT
D: -
size: -
J: TRBJ1-1
V: TRBV4-1

CDR3: CASSQFAGNTIYF
DNA: TGTGCCAGCAGCCAATTTGCTGGAAACACCATATATTTT
D: -
size: -
J: TRBJ1-3
V: TRBV2

CDR3: CSVNRGDGYTF
DNA: TGCAGCGTTAACAGGGGTGATGGCTACACCTTC
D: TRBD1
size: -
J: TRBJ1-2
V: TRBV29-1

CDR3: CASSQLYSNQPQHF
DNA: TGCGCCAGCAGCCAGCTCTATAGCAATCAGCCCCAGCATTTT
D: -
size: once
J: TRBJ1-5
V: TRBV4-1

CDR3: CASSPSGGTEAFF
DNA: TGTGCCAGCAGCCCGTCAGGGGGCACTGAAGCTTTCTTT
D: TRBD1
size: -
J: TRBJ1-1
V: TRBV14

CDR3: CASSFSGGPPGNEQFF
DNA: TGTGCCAGCAGCTTTAGTGGGGGCCCCCCTGGCAATGAGCAGTTCTTC
D: -
size: -
J: TRBJ2-1
V: TRBV13

CDR3: CASSPPPGQQAYNEQFF
DNA: TGTGCCAGCAGTCCACCTCCGGGACAGCAAGCCTACAATGAGCAGTTCTTC
D: TRBD1
size: -
J: TRBJ2-1
V: TRBV28

CDR3: CASSPQGGLGTEAFF
DNA: TGTGCCAGCTCACCACAAGGGGGCTTGGGCACTGAAGCTTTCTTT
D: TRBD1
size: few
J: TRBJ1-1
V: TRBV18

CDR3: CSVSPGTRNIQYF
DNA: TGCAGCGTTAGCCCCGGGACTAGAAACATTCAGTACTTC
D: TRBD2
size: -
J: TRBJ2-4
V: TRBV29-1

CDR3: CASSLTGWAFF
DNA: TGTGCCAGCAGCTTGACAGGCTGGGCTTTCTTT
D: -
size: -
J: TRBJ1-1
V: TRBV7-9

CDR3: CASSRSSYNEQFF
DNA: TGTGCCAGCAGCAGAAGCTCCTACAATGAGCAGTTCTTC
D: -
size: -
J: TRBJ2-1
V: TRBV27

CDR3: CASSPLGAGLVTYGYTF
DNA: TGTGCCAGCAGCCCCCTCGGAGCGGGGCTTGTTACCTATGGCTACACCTTC
D: -
size: -
J: TRBJ1-2
V: TRBV7-8

CDR3: CASSLASRKTQYF
DNA: TGTGCCAGCAGTTTAGCCAGTCGAAAGACCCAGTACTTC
D: -
size: -
J: TRBJ2-5
V: TRBV12-3/TRBV12-4

CDR3: CASSLGTGSNQPQHF
DNA: TGTGCCAGCAGCTTAGGTACAGGTAGCAATCAGCCCCAGCATTTT
D: -
size: -
J: TRBJ1-5
V: TRBV7-2

CDR3: CASSTFVTGELFF
DNA: TGTGCCAGCAGTACATTCGTCACCGGGGAGCTGTTTTTT
D: -
size: -
J: TRBJ2-2
V: TRBV12-3/TRBV12-4

CDR3: CASQGDGYTF
DNA: TGTGCCAGTCAGGGGGATGGCTACACCTTC
D: TRBD1
size: -
J: TRBJ1-2
V: TRBV10-3

CDR3: CASSRGSGNQPQHF
DNA: TGTGCCAGCAGCCGTGGTTCGGGCAATCAGCCCCAGCATTTT
D: -
size: -
J: TRBJ1-5
V: TRBV6-5

CDR3: CASSLGAGGHYGYTF
DNA: TGCGCCAGCAGCTTGGGGGCAGGGGGCCACTATGGCTACACCTTC
D: TRBD1
size: once
J: TRBJ1-2
V: TRBV5-1

CDR3: CASSLGAGSYEQYF
DNA: TGTGCCAGCAGCTTGGGGGCAGGGTCCTACGAGCAGTACTTC
D: -
size: -
J: TRBJ2-7
V: TRBV5-4

CDR3: CASSQGLADTQYF
DNA: TGTGCCAGCTCACAGGGGTTGGCAGATACGCAGTATTTT
D: -
size: -
J: TRBJ2-3
V: TRBV18